This paragraph reports one TCR beta chain. The data were obtained in a study of blood T cell repertoires in COVID-19. The germline V gene encodes CDR1 SNHLY and CDR2 FYNNEI. V lost 3 bases to trimming and J lost 5 bases, with 13 bases between them. The CDR3 has 14 amino acids. The cohort comprised adults aged about 18 to 90 years residing in some 24 US areas. Participants in the exposed group had met a COVID-19 case in the 2 weeks before joining the study. Libraries were prepared by immunoSEQ multiplex PCR; TCRdb keeps only in-frame clonotypes and omits some of them. This table holds over 130,000 clones, approximately 80% found once.

This chain connects TRBV2 to TRBJ1-2, with D possibly TRBD1 on 5 matching bases. Sequencing was done on a sample of PBMCs or T cells enriched from blood (not recorded which). The sequence was obtained from a woman aged 18-29 years who had been exposed to COVID-19. CDR3 nucleotides: TGTGCCAGCAGTGAGGAGGGGTCCTATTATGGCTACACCTTC. As protein: CASSEEGSYYGYTF.